What follows are 27 T cell receptor beta chains derived from one specimen sequenced in a study of T cell responses to AZD1222 COVID-19 vaccine. Data came from immunoSEQ multiplex PCR; TCRdb stores just in-frame clones and leaves some out. This sample has about 140,000 clones, with 85% to 90% found just once. The starting material was peripheral blood, obtained on day 0 of AZD1222 vaccination. These receptors were collected from an adult in good health.

The V and J genes are TRBV6-5 and TRBJ2-5; 10 positions agree with TRBD2. Germline lookup yields CDR1 MNHEY and CDR2 SVGAGI. CDR3 length: 14 amino acids. V shed 6 bases and J 5 bases; nucleotides not matched to a gene: 6. The CDR3 reads CASRGSGGQETQYF. As DNA, the CDR3 is TGTGCCAGCAGGGGTAGCGGGGGGCAGGAGACCCAGTACTTC.

J is TRBJ2-3 and V is TRBV9; D remains unclear. Germline V gene data show CDR1 as SGDLS and CDR2 as YYNGEE. This CDR3 region has 14 residues. Trimming cost V 4 bases and J 2 bases, with 11 bases left between them. CDR3 loop: CASSPHPDTDTQYF. The CDR3 DNA reads TGTGCCAGCAGCCCCCACCCGGACACAGATACGCAGTATTTT.

The chain combines TRBV27 with TRBJ2-1; 8 positions agree with TRBD1. V was clipped by 7 bases and J by 3 bases; unmatched bases: 5. The CDR3 totals 14 residues. The germline V gene has CDR1 MNHEY and CDR2 SMNVEV (reference sequence). The CDR3 here is CASIDTGGYNEQFF. Here the CDR3 DNA reads TGTGCCAGCATTGATACAGGGGGCTACAATGAGCAGTTCTTC.

V and J are TRBV12-3 or TRBV12-4 and TRBJ2-1; D may be TRBD2 (5 bases). The CDR3 sequence is 13 residues long. The V end lost 5 bases, the J end lost 10 bases, and 15 bases lay between the germline ends. This CDR3 reads CASSPLGRREQFF. The CDR3 DNA is TGTGCCAGCAGTCCACTAGGTCGCAGGGAGCAGTTCTTC.

This clone was seen only a few times. The V and J genes are TRBV9 and TRBJ1-1; tentative D call: TRBD1 (6 bases). Trimming shortened V by 0 bases and J by 3 bases, and 12 bases separated the two germline ends. There are 15 residues in the CDR3. CDR1 is SGDLS, CDR2 YYNGEE, per germline. The CDR3 loop reads CASSVGAGAYTEAFF. As DNA, the CDR3 is TGTGCCAGCAGCGTAGGTGCGGGGGCTTACACTGAAGCTTTCTTT.

The rearrangement links TRBV3-1 (or the pseudogene TRBV3-2) to TRBJ1-4; D perhaps matches TRBD1 (6 bases). There are 15 residues in the CDR3. V lost 4 bases to trimming and J lost 2 bases, with 11 bases between them. Germline loops: CDR1 LGHDT, CDR2 YNNKEL (reference sequence). DNA for the CDR3: TGTGCCAGCAGCCCCTACAGGGATACTAATGAAAAACTGTTTTTT. This sequence encodes CASSPYRDTNEKLFF.

V and J are TRBV19 and TRBJ1-4, with D possibly matching TRBD1 (5 bases). The CDR3 is made up of 16 amino acids. Germline values: CDR1 LNHDA, CDR2 SQIVND (reference sequence). V was pared by 3 bases and J by 8 bases, with 19 bases between. For the CDR3, the DNA is TGTGCCAGTAGTATCGGGGCCCGGTCCGGACGGGAAAAACTGTTTTTT. Protein: CASSIGARSGREKLFF.

This clone was observed a single time. The rearrangement links TRBV30 to TRBJ1-3; 7 bases are a match to TRBD1. Germline-derived CDR1 and CDR2 are GTSNPN and SVGIG (reference sequence). The CDR3 has 15 amino acids. With 2 bases clipped from V and 2 bases from J, the junction kept 6 bases outside the gene matches. The CDR3: CAWSPGTDPGNTIYF. The CDR3 bases are TGTGCCTGGAGTCCTGGGACAGATCCTGGAAACACCATATATTTT.

The CDR3 DNA is TGCAGTGCTAGTTTCGGGGGACAGATTAATTCACCCCTCCACTTT. Protein: CSASFGGQINSPLHF. The chain couples TRBV20-1 to TRBJ1-6, with 7 nucleotides matching TRBD1. The V segment lost 3 bases and the J segment 6 bases; nucleotides outside the gene matches: 8. The length of the CDR3 is 15 residues. Germline V gives CDR1 DFQATT, CDR2 SNEGSKA (reference sequence).

This clone was detected once. The V call is TRBV24-1, the J call TRBJ1-5, with 9 bases identical to TRBD1. The CDR3 totals 16 residues. The V gene end was trimmed by 5 bases and the J gene end by 0 bases; junction bases not matched to a gene: 4. The germline V gene has CDR1 KGHDR and CDR2 SFDVKD. The CDR3 coding sequence is TGTGCCACCAGTGTACAGGGGGCGGGTAGCAATCAGCCCCAGCATTTT. Protein product: CATSVQGAGSNQPQHF.

This clone was observed a handful of times. CDR3 coding DNA: TGTGCCAGCAGTGATGACCAAACCGGGGAGCTGTTTTTT. Its translation is CASSDDQTGELFF. The chain carries TRBV2 and TRBJ2-2; D ambiguous. This CDR3 contains 13 residues. Per the germline V gene, CDR1 is SNHLY and CDR2 is FYNNEI. Trimming cost V 3 bases and J 5 bases, with 7 bases left between them.

The chain is built from TRBV7-8 and TRBJ1-5; D is unclear. V was shortened by 0 bases and J by 4 bases, with 10 bases between the two germline ends. Germline assignment: CDR1 SGHVS and CDR2 FQNEAQ. There are 15 residues in the CDR3. The CDR3 loop is CASSLAWAANQPQHF. CDR3 nucleotides: TGTGCCAGCAGCTTAGCGTGGGCAGCGAATCAGCCCCAGCATTTT.

The chain carries TRBV18 and TRBJ2-4; 8 bases line up with TRBD1. CDR1 KGHSH and CDR2 LQKENI come from the germline V gene. The CDR3 loop spans 14 amino acids. Trimming cost V 6 bases and J 7 bases; bases outside gene matches: 8. CDR3 nucleotide sequence: TGTGCCAGCTCTGTGGACAGGGTTGGGAACATTCAGTACTTC. Translating gives CASSVDRVGNIQYF.

This chain uses TRBV2 with TRBJ1-2; no firm D call. V was pared by 8 bases and J by 7 bases, with 11 bases between. CDR1 and CDR2 from the germline V gene are SNHLY and FYNNEI. This CDR3 spans 11 amino acids. In DNA, the CDR3 is TGTGCCAGCGGAACAAGCCCTGGCTACACCTTC. It translates to CASGTSPGYTF.

The genes are TRBV5-1 and TRBJ1-1, with D maybe TRBD1 (5 bases). The CDR3 totals 15 residues. Germline CDR1 is SGHRS and CDR2 is YFSETQ. The V end was cut by 4 bases, the J end by 1 base, with 14 bases between. DNA of the CDR3: TGCGCCAGCAGCCTGTCGGGGCCACCGAACACTGAAGCTTTCTTT. Translating it yields CASSLSGPPNTEAFF.

V and J are TRBV18 and TRBJ1-2; TRBD1 aligns across 11 bases. With 1 base clipped from V and 8 bases from J, the junction kept 12 bases outside the gene matches. The germline V gene encodes CDR1 KGHSH and CDR2 LQKENI. The CDR3 spans 17 residues. For the CDR3, the DNA is TGTGCCAGCTCACCACAGCTACCTAAGGACAGGGGGCTCGGCTACACCTTC. It codes for CASSPQLPKDRGLGYTF. Looking up the rest from reference TRBV18 and TRBJ1-2 gives the full variable domain: NAGVMQNPRHLVRRRGQEARLRCSPMKGHSHVYWYRQLPEEGLKFMVYLQKENIIDESGMPKERFSAEFPKEGPSILRIQQVVRGDSAAYFCASSPQLPKDRGLGYTFGSGTRLTVV.

V gene TRBV7-6 combines with J gene TRBJ1-5; perhaps TRBD1 as D (5 bases). This CDR3 comprises 14 residues. CDR1 is SGHVS and CDR2 is FNYEAQ in the germline V gene. The germline V and J ends were trimmed by 0 bases and 8 bases, with 11 bases remaining between them. The CDR3 region has the DNA TGTGCCAGCAGCTTAGCGCACGGGGGTAAGCCCCAGCATTTT. This sequence encodes CASSLAHGGKPQHF.

This chain links TRBV18 with TRBJ1-5; D is perhaps TRBD1 (5 bases). The CDR3 is made up of 13 amino acids. V lost 4 bases and J lost 5, with 9 bases in between. CDR1 KGHSH and CDR2 LQKENI come from the germline V gene. In DNA, the CDR3 is TGTGCCAGCTCACTACGGGACGATCAGCCCCAGCATTTT. The encoded protein is CASSLRDDQPQHF.

This chain uses TRBV30 with TRBJ1-2; possible D gene TRBD1, 6 bases. The CDR3 loop spans 15 amino acids. CDR1 and CDR2 (germline): GTSNPN, SVGIG (reference sequence). The V and J ends lost 0 bases and 6 bases respectively, with 17 bases between them. The CDR3: CAWSVGTARGHGYTF. CDR3 nucleotides: TGTGCCTGGAGTGTTGGGACCGCCAGGGGACATGGCTACACCTTC. The variable domain in full, with the rest retrieved from reference TRBV30 and TRBJ1-2, is SQTIHQWPATLVQPVGSPLSLECTVEGTSNPNLYWYRQAAGRGLQLLFYSVGIGQISSEVPQNLSASRPQDRQFILSSKKLLLSDSGFYLCAWSVGTARGHGYTFGSGTRLTVV.

V and J are TRBV5-1 and TRBJ1-2; 7 nucleotides align to TRBD1. Germline loops: CDR1 SGHRS, CDR2 YFSETQ. Trimming cost V 1 base and J 4 bases; bases outside gene matches: 7. The CDR3 covers 15 residues. The CDR3, as DNA: TGCGCCAGCAGCTTGCTAACGACAGGGACCTATGGCTACACCTTC. This codes for CASSLLTTGTYGYTF.

V usage is TRBV18 and J usage is TRBJ1-4; possible D gene TRBD1, 5 bases. The germline V gene encodes CDR1 KGHSH and CDR2 LQKENI. The CDR3 sequence is 18 residues long. V was cut by 4 bases and J by 7 bases, with 25 bases left in between. The CDR3 coding sequence is TGTGCCAGCTCACTAACTCCTTCGGGGCCCTCGAGGGGTGAAAAACTGTTTTTT. Translating it yields CASSLTPSGPSRGEKLFF.

The chain carries TRBV5-1 and TRBJ2-7; 12 nucleotides agree with TRBD2. The CDR3 spans 14 residues. Trimming at V came to 7 bases and at J to 5 bases, leaving 7 bases not matched to a gene. From germline, CDR1 is SGHRS and CDR2 YFSETQ. CDR3 DNA: TGCGCCAGCGCCCGGACTAGCGGGGCCGACGAGCAGTACTTC. Translating gives CASARTSGADEQYF. The full variable domain, rest sourced from reference TRBV5-1 and TRBJ2-7, is KAGVTQTPRYLIKTRGQQVTLSCSPISGHRSVSWYQQTPGQGLQFLFEYFSETQRNKGNFPGRFSGRQFSNSRSEMNVSTLELGDSALYLCASARTSGADEQYFGPGTRLTVT.

The gene calls are TRBV5-1 and TRBJ2-3; D call uncertain. CDR1 SGHRS and CDR2 YFSETQ come from the germline V gene. The CDR3 length is 14 residues. V was pared by 0 bases and J by 1 base, with 6 bases between. The CDR3 protein is CASSLAGRTDTQYF. CDR3 DNA: TGCGCCAGCAGCTTGGCTGGACGCACAGATACGCAGTATTTT. Supplemented by reference TRBV5-1 and TRBJ2-3, the full variable domain reads KAGVTQTPRYLIKTRGQQVTLSCSPISGHRSVSWYQQTPGQGLQFLFEYFSETQRNKGNFPGRFSGRQFSNSRSEMNVSTLELGDSALYLCASSLAGRTDTQYFGPGTRLTVL.

V gene TRBV4-1 combines with J gene TRBJ1-6; TRBD1 is a possible D gene (5 bases). The V gene lost 1 base and the J gene lost 7 bases, with 14 bases spanning the gap. The CDR3 consists of 16 residues. The germline gives CDR1 MGHRA, CDR2 YSYEKL. The CDR3 reads CASSQVLGTENSPLHF. The CDR3 nucleotides are TGCGCCAGCAGCCAAGTACTAGGGACCGAGAATTCACCCCTCCACTTT.

The V call is TRBV6-2 or TRBV6-3, the J call TRBJ2-7, with D tentatively TRBD2 (5 bases). V lost 4 bases and J lost 0, with 13 bases in between. Germline CDR1 and CDR2: MNHEY and SVGEGT. The CDR3 consists of 15 residues. The CDR3 spells CASSSITSPSYEQYF. CDR3 DNA: TGTGCCAGCAGTTCAATCACTAGTCCCTCCTACGAGCAGTACTTC.

This chain connects TRBV27 to TRBJ2-5, with TRBD1 matching 8 bases. Germline CDR1 reads MNHEY; CDR2 reads SMNVEV (reference sequence). The CDR3 contains 14 residues. V gave up 6 bases and J gave up 9 bases; unmatched junction bases: 12. CDR3 sequence: CASRPTGTGPPQYF. Here the CDR3 DNA reads TGTGCCAGCAGACCCACCGGGACAGGCCCTCCCCAGTACTTC.

This sequence joins TRBV20-1 and TRBJ2-7, with a weak D call TRBD2 (5 bases). Trimming took off 6 bases at V and 3 bases at J, with 9 bases between the two ends. Germline V gene sequence: CDR1 DFQATT, CDR2 SNEGSKA (reference sequence). The CDR3 sequence is 11 residues long. The CDR3 DNA follows: TGCAGTGCCAGGACTGGCTACGAGCAGTACTTC. This codes for CSARTGYEQYF.